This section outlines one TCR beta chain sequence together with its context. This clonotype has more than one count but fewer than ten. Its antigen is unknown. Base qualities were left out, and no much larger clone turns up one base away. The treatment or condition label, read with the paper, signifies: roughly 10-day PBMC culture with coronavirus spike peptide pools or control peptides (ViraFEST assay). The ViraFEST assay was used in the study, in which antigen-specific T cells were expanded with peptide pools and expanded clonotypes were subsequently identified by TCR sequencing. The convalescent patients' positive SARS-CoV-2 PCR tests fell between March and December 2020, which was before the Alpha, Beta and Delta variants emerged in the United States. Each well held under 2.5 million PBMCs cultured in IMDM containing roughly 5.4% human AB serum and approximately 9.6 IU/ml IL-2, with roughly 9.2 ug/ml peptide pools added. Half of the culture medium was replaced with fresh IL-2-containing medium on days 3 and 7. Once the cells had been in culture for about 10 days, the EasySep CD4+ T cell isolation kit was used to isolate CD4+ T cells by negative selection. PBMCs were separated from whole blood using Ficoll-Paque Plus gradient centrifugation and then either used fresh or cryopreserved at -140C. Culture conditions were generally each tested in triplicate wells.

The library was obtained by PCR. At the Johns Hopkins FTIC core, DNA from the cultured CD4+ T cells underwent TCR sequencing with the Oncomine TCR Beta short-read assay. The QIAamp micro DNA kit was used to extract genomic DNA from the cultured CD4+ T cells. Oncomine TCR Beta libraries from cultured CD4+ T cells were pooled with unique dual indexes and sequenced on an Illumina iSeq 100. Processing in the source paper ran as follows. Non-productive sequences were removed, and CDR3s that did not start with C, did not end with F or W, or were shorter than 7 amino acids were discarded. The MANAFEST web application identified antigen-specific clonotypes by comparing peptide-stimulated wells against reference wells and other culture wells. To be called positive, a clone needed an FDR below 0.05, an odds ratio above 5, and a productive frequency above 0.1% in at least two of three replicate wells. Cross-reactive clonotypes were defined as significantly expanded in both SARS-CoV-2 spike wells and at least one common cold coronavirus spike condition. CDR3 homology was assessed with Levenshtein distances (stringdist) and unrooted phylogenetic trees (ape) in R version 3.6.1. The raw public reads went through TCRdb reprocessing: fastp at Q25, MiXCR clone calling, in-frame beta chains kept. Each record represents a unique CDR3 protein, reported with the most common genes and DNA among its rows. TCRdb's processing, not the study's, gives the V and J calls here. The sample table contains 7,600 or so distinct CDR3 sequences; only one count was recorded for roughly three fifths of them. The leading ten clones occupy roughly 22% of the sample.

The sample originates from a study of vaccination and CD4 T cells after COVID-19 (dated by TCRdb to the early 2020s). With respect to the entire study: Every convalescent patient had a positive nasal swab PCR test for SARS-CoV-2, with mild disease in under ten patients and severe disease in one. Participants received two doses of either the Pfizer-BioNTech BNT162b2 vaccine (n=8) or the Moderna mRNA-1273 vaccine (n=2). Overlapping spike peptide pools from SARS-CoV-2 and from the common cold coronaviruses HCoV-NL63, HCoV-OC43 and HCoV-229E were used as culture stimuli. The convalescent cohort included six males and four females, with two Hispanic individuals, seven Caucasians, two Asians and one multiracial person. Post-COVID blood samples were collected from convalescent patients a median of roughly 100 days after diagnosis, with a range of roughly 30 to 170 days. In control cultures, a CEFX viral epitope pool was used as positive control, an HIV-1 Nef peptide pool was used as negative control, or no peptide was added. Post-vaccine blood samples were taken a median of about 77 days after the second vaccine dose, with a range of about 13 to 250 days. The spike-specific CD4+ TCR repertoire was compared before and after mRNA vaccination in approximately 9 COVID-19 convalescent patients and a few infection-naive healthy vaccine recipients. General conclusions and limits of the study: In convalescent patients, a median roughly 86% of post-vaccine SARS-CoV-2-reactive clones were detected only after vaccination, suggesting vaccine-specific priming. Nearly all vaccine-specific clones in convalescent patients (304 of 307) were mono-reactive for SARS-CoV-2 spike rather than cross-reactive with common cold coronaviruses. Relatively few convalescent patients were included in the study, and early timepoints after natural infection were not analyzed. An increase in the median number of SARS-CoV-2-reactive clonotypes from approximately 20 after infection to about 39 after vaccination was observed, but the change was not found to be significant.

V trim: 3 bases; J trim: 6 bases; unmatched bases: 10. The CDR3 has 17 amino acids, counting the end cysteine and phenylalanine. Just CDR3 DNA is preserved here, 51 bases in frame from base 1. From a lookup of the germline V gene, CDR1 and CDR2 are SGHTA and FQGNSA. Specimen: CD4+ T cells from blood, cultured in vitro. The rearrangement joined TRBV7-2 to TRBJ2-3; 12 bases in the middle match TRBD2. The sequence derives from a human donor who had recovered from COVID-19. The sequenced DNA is TGTGCCAGCAGCTTCAGGGTCGCTAGCGGGGGGGTTGATACGCAGTATTTT. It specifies CASSFRVASGGVDTQYF.